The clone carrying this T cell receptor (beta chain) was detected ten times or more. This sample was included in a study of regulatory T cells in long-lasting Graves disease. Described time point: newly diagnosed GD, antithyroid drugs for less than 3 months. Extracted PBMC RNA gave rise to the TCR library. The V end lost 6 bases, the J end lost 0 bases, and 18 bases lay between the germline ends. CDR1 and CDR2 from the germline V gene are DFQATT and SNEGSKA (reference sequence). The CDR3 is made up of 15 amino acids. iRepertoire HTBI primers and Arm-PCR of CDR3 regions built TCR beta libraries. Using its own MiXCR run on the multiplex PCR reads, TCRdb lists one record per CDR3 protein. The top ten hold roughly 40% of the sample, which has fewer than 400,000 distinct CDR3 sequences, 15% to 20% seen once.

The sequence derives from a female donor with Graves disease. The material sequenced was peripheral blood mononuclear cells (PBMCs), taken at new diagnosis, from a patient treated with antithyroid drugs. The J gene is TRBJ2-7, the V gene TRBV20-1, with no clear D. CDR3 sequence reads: CSATPPQASSYEQYF. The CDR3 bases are TGCAGTGCCACCCCCCCTCAGGCGAGCTCCTACGAGCAGTACTTC.